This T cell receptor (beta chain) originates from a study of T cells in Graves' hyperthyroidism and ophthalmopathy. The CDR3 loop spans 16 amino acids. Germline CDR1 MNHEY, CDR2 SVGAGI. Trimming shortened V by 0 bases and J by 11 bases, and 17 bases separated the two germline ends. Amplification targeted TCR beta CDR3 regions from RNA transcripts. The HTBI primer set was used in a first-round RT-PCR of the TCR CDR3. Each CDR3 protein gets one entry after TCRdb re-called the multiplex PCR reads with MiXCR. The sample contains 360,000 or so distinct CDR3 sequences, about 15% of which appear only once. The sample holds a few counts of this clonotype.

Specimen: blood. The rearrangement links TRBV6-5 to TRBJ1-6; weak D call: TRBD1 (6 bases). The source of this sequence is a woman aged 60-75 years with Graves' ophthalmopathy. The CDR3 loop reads CASSYSGGTRIPPLHF. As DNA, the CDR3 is TGTGCCAGCAGTTACTCGGGCGGGACAAGGATACCACCCCTCCACTTT.